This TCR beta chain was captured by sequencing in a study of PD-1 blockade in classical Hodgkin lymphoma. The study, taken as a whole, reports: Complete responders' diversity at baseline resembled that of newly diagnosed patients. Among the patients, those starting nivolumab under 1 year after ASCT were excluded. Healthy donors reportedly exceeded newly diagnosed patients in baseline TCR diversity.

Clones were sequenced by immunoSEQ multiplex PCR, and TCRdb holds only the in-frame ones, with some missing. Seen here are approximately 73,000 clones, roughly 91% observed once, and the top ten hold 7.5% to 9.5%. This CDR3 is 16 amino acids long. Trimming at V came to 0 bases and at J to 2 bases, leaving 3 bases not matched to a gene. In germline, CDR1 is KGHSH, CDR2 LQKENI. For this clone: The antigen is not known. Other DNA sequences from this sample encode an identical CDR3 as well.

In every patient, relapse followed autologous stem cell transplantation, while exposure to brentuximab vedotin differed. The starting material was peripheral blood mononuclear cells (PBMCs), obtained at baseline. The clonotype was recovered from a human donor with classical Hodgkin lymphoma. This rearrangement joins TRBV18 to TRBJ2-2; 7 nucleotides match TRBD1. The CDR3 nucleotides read TGTGCCAGCTCACCACCGGGACAGAGAAACACCGGGGAGCTGTTTTTT. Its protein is CASSPPGQRNTGELFF.